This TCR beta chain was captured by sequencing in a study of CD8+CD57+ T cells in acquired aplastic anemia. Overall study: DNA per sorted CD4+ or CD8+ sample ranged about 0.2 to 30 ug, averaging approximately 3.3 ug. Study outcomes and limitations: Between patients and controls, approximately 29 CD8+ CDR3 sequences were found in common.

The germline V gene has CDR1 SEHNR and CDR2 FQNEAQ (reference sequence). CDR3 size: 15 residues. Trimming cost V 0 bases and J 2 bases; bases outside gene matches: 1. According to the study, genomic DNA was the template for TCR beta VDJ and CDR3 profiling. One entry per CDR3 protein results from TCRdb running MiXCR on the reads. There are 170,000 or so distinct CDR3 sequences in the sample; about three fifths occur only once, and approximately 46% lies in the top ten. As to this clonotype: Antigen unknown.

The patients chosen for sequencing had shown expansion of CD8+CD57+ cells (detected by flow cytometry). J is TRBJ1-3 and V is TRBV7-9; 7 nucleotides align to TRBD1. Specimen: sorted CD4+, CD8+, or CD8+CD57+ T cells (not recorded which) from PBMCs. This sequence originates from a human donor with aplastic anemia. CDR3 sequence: CASSLAQGTGNTIYF. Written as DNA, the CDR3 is TGTGCCAGCAGCTTAGCACAGGGGACTGGAAACACCATATATTTT.